The 21 T cell receptor beta chains in this list originate from one sample, sequenced in a study of T cell repertoires in cytomegalovirus infection. TCRdb itself ran the reads through MiXCR, one entry per CDR3 protein. The repertoire includes about 180,000 distinct CDR3 sequences, about 15% of them detected once, and more than 20% sits in the top ten. The sequenced sample consisted of PBMCs. These receptors originate from a human donor in good health (CMV status not recorded). Some clones in this sample may be carry-over from other donors' samples.

This clonotype was seen more than once but under ten times. A much more abundant neighbour one base away suggests this may be a read error. The chain joins TRBV7-2 to TRBJ2-5, with D unresolved. Germline assignment: CDR1 SGHTA and CDR2 FQGNSA. The CDR3 loop spans 16 amino acids. The CDR3 loop is CTSSGRGAGNQGTQYF. In nucleotides, the CDR3 is TGTACCAGCAGCGGTCGTGGCGCAGGCAACCAAGGGACCCAGTACTTC.

This clonotype appeared many times. The chain joins TRBV28 to TRBJ2-4, with TRBD2 as a possible D gene (7 bases). Trimming pared 10 bases from V and 1 base from J, leaving 17 bases between. Germline V gives CDR1 MDHEN, CDR2 SYDVKM. This CDR3 contains 15 residues. The CDR3 loop is CATEGGGFAKNIQYF. DNA for the CDR3: TGTGCCACCGAGGGCGGGGGCTTTGCCAAAAACATTCAGTACTTC.

In its sample, this clonotype was seen a few times. V is TRBV7-3 and J is TRBJ1-6; possible D gene TRBD1, 6 bases. Trimming stripped 5 bases from V and 7 bases from J, with 12 bases between. Per the germline V gene, CDR1 is SGHTA and CDR2 is FQGTGA. This CDR3 region has 14 residues. The CDR3 nucleotides read TGTGCCAGCAGCCACTCAGGGGCGAATTCACCCCTCCACTTT. This sequence encodes CASSHSGANSPLHF.

This clonotype was detected many times. The rearrangement uses TRBV6-4 and TRBJ2-1; 10 nucleotides line up with TRBD2. This CDR3 is built from 15 residues. The germline gives CDR1 MRHNA, CDR2 SNTAGT. V lost 0 bases to trimming and J lost 7 bases; unmatched junction nucleotides: 3. CDR3 in DNA: TGTGCCAGCAGTGACTCAAGCGGGGGGGCGAATGAGCAGTTCTTC. This translates into CASSDSSGGANEQFF.

This clonotype was seen many times. CDR3 nucleotide sequence: TGTGCCAGCAGCTTGACCGGGAGGGCAGGGAATGAGCAGTTCTTC. Translation gives CASSLTGRAGNEQFF. The chain links TRBV7-3 to TRBJ2-1; TRBD2 aligns across 8 bases. With 3 bases clipped from V and 7 bases from J, the junction kept 8 bases outside the gene matches. Germline loops: CDR1 SGHTA, CDR2 FQGTGA. The CDR3 runs 15 residues.

This chain uses TRBV9 with TRBJ2-3; the D gene is possibly TRBD2 (6 bases). The CDR3 contains 15 residues. The V gene lost 4 bases and the J gene lost 0 bases, with 12 bases spanning the gap. The V gene's germline CDR1 is SGDLS and CDR2 YYNGEE. CDR3: CASSTLASSTDTQYF. The DNA for the CDR3 is TGTGCCAGCAGCACCCTAGCGTCTAGCACAGATACGCAGTATTTT.

The gene calls are TRBV11-2 and TRBJ2-3; perhaps TRBD2 as D (6 bases). Trimming pared 0 bases from V and 5 bases from J, leaving 15 bases between. Germline V lookup: CDR1 SGHAT, CDR2 FQNNGV. The CDR3 contains 16 residues. CDR3 sequence reads: CASSLETAGFKDTQYF. The CDR3 nucleotides read TGTGCCAGCAGCTTAGAGACGGCGGGATTTAAAGATACGCAGTATTTT.

Ten or more counts support this clonotype. The CDR3 loop is CASSLETGRETQYF. The CDR3 DNA sequence: TGTGCCAGCAGCTTAGAAACAGGGAGGGAGACCCAGTACTTC. J is TRBJ2-5 and V is TRBV7-6; D could derive from TRBD1 or TRBD2 (6 bases each). V was clipped by 1 base and J by 5 bases, with 11 bases between them. Germline lookup yields CDR1 SGHVS and CDR2 FNYEAQ. CDR3 length: 14 amino acids. Looking up the rest from reference TRBV7-6 and TRBJ2-5 gives the full variable domain: GAGVSQSPRYKVTKRGQDVALRCDPISGHVSLYWYRQALGQGPEFLTYFNYEAQQDKSGLPNDRFSAERPEGSISTLTIQRTEQRDSAMYRCASSLETGRETQYFGPGTRLLVL.

The sample holds many counts of this clonotype. CDR3 in DNA: TGTGCCAGCAGCCCATTGTCGCGTGAGCAGTTCTTC. Translated, it gives CASSPLSREQFF. The gene calls are TRBV7-2 and TRBJ2-1; D is unresolved. CDR3 size: 12 residues. V lost 5 bases and J 9 bases, leaving 11 bases between the germline ends. Germline lookup yields CDR1 SGHTA and CDR2 FQGNSA.

This rearrangement joins TRBV6-5 to TRBJ2-1; 8 bases line up with TRBD2. The CDR3 contains 16 residues. Germline loops: CDR1 MNHEY, CDR2 SVGAGI. J lost 0 bases, V lost 6 bases, and 7 bases had no gene match. This chain's CDR3 is CASRLASGSSYNEQFF. The CDR3 DNA reads TGTGCCAGCAGATTAGCGAGCGGGAGCTCCTACAATGAGCAGTTCTTC.

The chain carries TRBV29-1 and TRBJ2-5, with D tentatively TRBD1 (5 bases). Trimming removed 5 bases from V and 5 bases from J, with 12 bases in between. The CDR3 consists of 12 residues. Germline assignment: CDR1 SQVTM and CDR2 ANQGSEA. CDR3 sequence: CSVWTTEETQYF. The CDR3 region has the DNA TGCAGCGTTTGGACAACTGAGGAGACCCAGTACTTC.

Comment on this clonotype: A read error may account for a junction end that differs from germline. V is TRBV7-7 and J is TRBJ2-5; D is undetermined. Germline-derived CDR1 and CDR2 are SSHAT and FNYEAQ (reference sequence). The CDR3 length is 14 residues. DNA of the CDR3: TGTGCTAGCAGCTTAACGACTCGCCAAGAGACCCAGTACTTC. Protein product: CASSLTTRQETQYF.

This clonotype has a handful of counts. The chain employs TRBV7-9 and TRBJ1-2, with a tentative D call TRBD1 (5 bases). Trimming stripped 1 base from V and 8 bases from J, with 11 bases between. Germline CDR1 reads SEHNR; CDR2 reads FQNEAQ (reference sequence). The length of the CDR3 is 13 residues. DNA for the CDR3: TGTGCCAGCAGCTTAGGACAGATCTACGGCTACACCTTC. It is translated as CASSLGQIYGYTF.

A word on this clonotype: With a much larger clone just one base away, this may be a read error. V is TRBV28 and J is TRBJ2-3; D call uncertain. The CDR3 sequence is 14 residues long. V lost 8 bases to trimming and J lost 5 bases, with 17 bases between them. CDR1 and CDR2 (germline): MDHEN, SYDVKM. The CDR3 loop is CASGITESIDTQYF. CDR3 in DNA: TGTGCCAGCGGCATTACAGAGTCCATAGATACGCAGTATTTT.

This clonotype has a handful of counts. The chain joins TRBV7-2 to TRBJ2-2; weak D call: TRBD2 (5 bases). This CDR3 contains 14 residues. The germline V gene encodes CDR1 SGHTA and CDR2 FQGNSA. The V end lost 5 bases, the J end lost 5 bases, and 12 bases lay between the germline ends. The CDR3 loop is CASSADWGTGELFF. The CDR3 coding sequence is TGTGCCAGCAGCGCGGACTGGGGAACCGGGGAGCTGTTTTTT.

This clonotype has more than one count but fewer than ten. The rearrangement uses TRBV15 and TRBJ1-2; D not resolved. CDR1 is LNHNV and CDR2 is YYDKDF in the germline V gene (reference sequence). This CDR3 region has 12 residues. Trimming stripped 1 base from V and 7 bases from J, with 7 bases between. For the CDR3, the DNA is TGTGCCACCAGCAGAGTCGAGGTTGGCTACACCTTC. Encoded protein: CATSRVEVGYTF.

This clonotype was recorded at least ten times. One end of the junction varies from germline; a read error may be responsible. The chain carries TRBV11-2 and TRBJ2-1; no clear D. The germline V gene encodes CDR1 SGHAT and CDR2 FQNNGV. This CDR3 has 12 residues. CDR3 nucleotide sequence: TGTGCCAGCAGCCCATCCTTAACCGGGCAGATCTTC. This codes for CASSPSLTGQIF. Complete variable domain (other parts from reference TRBV11-2 and TRBJ2-1): EAGVAQSPRYKIIEKRQSVAFWCNPISGHATLYWYQQILGQGPKLLIQFQNNGVVDDSQLPKDRFSAERLKGVDSTLKIQPAKLEDSAVYLCASSPSLTGQIFGPGTRLTVL.

This clonotype has at least ten counts. This chain connects TRBV7-2 to TRBJ1-5; no clear D. Germline V gene lookup returns CDR1 SGHTA and CDR2 FQGNSA. V shed 1 base and J shed 7 bases, with 11 bases lying between them. This CDR3 spans 14 amino acids. The CDR3 loop reads CASSLGRVGQPQHF. The DNA for the CDR3 is TGTGCCAGCAGCTTAGGGAGGGTAGGGCAGCCCCAGCATTTT.

There are a few counts of this clonotype. The chain links TRBV29-1 to TRBJ1-2; D may be TRBD1 (6 bases). Germline V lookup: CDR1 SQVTM, CDR2 ANQGSEA. The V and J ends lost 2 bases and 8 bases respectively, with 15 bases between them. The CDR3 is 13 amino acids. This chain's CDR3 is CSVEPAGVRGYTF. For the CDR3, the DNA is TGCAGCGTTGAACCGGCAGGGGTACGAGGCTACACCTTC.

In its sample, this clonotype was seen many times. V and J are TRBV7-3 and TRBJ2-6; D tentatively reads TRBD1 or TRBD2 (5 bases each). The CDR3 runs 17 residues. V gave up 5 bases and J gave up 4 bases, with 18 bases separating them. Germline V lookup: CDR1 SGHTA, CDR2 FQGTGA. The CDR3 DNA reads TGTGCCAGCAGCCATGGATCGGGACCAGCCGGGGCCAACGTCCTGACTTTC. It encodes CASSHGSGPAGANVLTF.

To note about this clonotype: A much larger clone lies one base from this, so it may be a read error. This chain links TRBV7-2 with TRBJ2-7, with 11 bases lining up with TRBD2. This CDR3 has 18 residues. V lost 5 bases to trimming and J lost 3 bases; unmatched junction nucleotides: 15. From germline, CDR1 is SGHTA and CDR2 FQGNSA. Here the CDR3 DNA reads TGTGCCAGCAGCACGCGCTTAGCGGGAGGGCTTTCTCTCTACGAGCAGTACTTC. Translation: CASSTRLAGGLSLYEQYF.